This T cell receptor beta chain originates from a study of radiation and T cells in renal cell carcinoma. As to time point: blood 2 weeks post-SBRT. Indicated treatment: 15 Gy SBRT to primary tumor, nephrectomy 4 weeks later. Serial blood draws occurred at baseline and 2 and 4 weeks post-SBRT. Clones were sequenced by immunoSEQ multiplex PCR, and TCRdb holds only the in-frame ones, with some missing. The sample contains about 150,000 clones, roughly 87% of which appear only once. Germline lookup yields CDR1 LNHDA and CDR2 SQIVND (reference sequence). This CDR3 has 14 residues. V lost 7 bases and J lost 4; bases outside the gene matches: 9.

The chain links TRBV19 to TRBJ1-1, with 7 nucleotides matching TRBD1. The input for sequencing was blood, taken from a patient whose treatment included radiotherapy and nephrectomy. The clonotype was recovered from a woman aged 50 to 60 with renal cell carcinoma. The CDR3 loop reads CASTPDRAVTEAFF. The CDR3 DNA follows: TGTGCCAGTACCCCCGACAGGGCTGTCACTGAAGCTTTCTTT.